The rows below give T cell receptor beta chains drawn from one sample of a study of long-term antiretroviral therapy in people with HIV. The data were produced by immunoSEQ multiplex PCR, yet TCRdb's version contains in-frame clones alone and is incomplete. The sample lists some 21,000 clones, 88% occurring once. Source: unsorted PBMCs, taken 2.3 years after starting antiretroviral therapy. These receptors were collected from a man in his fifties or sixties with HIV. Both conserved end residues are part of each CDR3. D genes are given only for firm matches. Clone size is given for some rows only: seen once, a few or many times, or a class if the clone is expanded.

clone size: NA; V gene: TRBV20-1; J gene: TRBJ1-2; CDR3 length: 11; D gene: NA; CDR3 protein: CSAVGFYGYTF; CDR3 DNA: TGCAGTGCCGTGGGCTTCTATGGCTACACCTTC
clone size: NA; V gene: TRBV12-5; J gene: TRBJ2-2; CDR3 length: 16; D gene: TRBD2; CDR3 protein: CASGLHLAGGPGELFF; CDR3 DNA: TGTGCTAGTGGTTTGCACCTAGCGGGAGGGCCCGGGGAGCTGTTTTTT
clone size: NA; V gene: TRBV5-1; J gene: TRBJ2-7; CDR3 length: 15; D gene: TRBD2; CDR3 protein: CASSLAYGLVYEQYF; CDR3 DNA: TGCGCCAGCAGCTTGGCCTACGGACTAGTCTACGAGCAGTACTTC
clone size: NA; V gene: TRBV19; J gene: TRBJ2-5; CDR3 length: 17; D gene: TRBD2; CDR3 protein: CASSPGGGSPLQETQYF; CDR3 DNA: TGTGCCAGTAGCCCTGGGGGGGGGTCCCCCCTCCAAGAGACCCAGTACTTC
clone size: NA; V gene: TRBV5-1; J gene: TRBJ2-2; CDR3 length: 16; D gene: NA; CDR3 protein: CASSPVVAGYTGELFF; CDR3 DNA: TGCGCCAGCAGCCCGGTGGTGGCGGGGTACACCGGGGAGCTGTTTTTT
clone size: NA; V gene: TRBV18; J gene: TRBJ2-1; CDR3 length: 14; D gene: NA; CDR3 protein: CASSETTTYNEQFF; CDR3 DNA: TGTGCCAGCTCGGAGACTACTACCTACAATGAGCAGTTCTTC
clone size: NA; V gene: TRBV2; J gene: TRBJ2-5; CDR3 length: 17; D gene: TRBD1; CDR3 protein: CASSRDRGQGFGETQYF; CDR3 DNA: TGTGCCAGCAGTAGGGACAGGGGGCAAGGTTTTGGGGAGACCCAGTACTTC
clone size: NA; V gene: TRBV25-1; J gene: TRBJ2-7; CDR3 length: 15; D gene: TRBD2; CDR3 protein: CASSETGRGLYEQYF; CDR3 DNA: TGTGCCAGCAGTGAGACCGGGAGGGGGTTATACGAGCAGTACTTC
clone size: NA; V gene: TRBV7-9; J gene: TRBJ2-7; CDR3 length: 13; D gene: NA; CDR3 protein: CASSLESISEQYF; CDR3 DNA: TGTGCCAGCAGCTTAGAGAGCATTAGCGAGCAGTACTTC
clone size: once; V gene: TRBV4-3; J gene: TRBJ2-7; CDR3 length: 16; D gene: TRBD2; CDR3 protein: CASSHGYSGGAYEQYF; CDR3 DNA: TGCGCCAGCAGCCACGGATATAGCGGGGGGGCGTACGAGCAGTACTTC
clone size: few; V gene: TRBV11-1; J gene: TRBJ1-2; CDR3 length: 14; D gene: NA; CDR3 protein: CASSLDDSTYGYTF; CDR3 DNA: TGTGCCAGCAGCTTGGACGACAGTACATATGGCTACACCTTC
clone size: NA; V gene: TRBV18; J gene: TRBJ1-4; CDR3 length: 15; D gene: NA; CDR3 protein: CASSLDRLRNEKLFF; CDR3 DNA: TGTGCCAGCTCCCTCGACAGGCTCCGTAATGAAAAACTGTTTTTT
clone size: once; V gene: TRBV21-1; J gene: TRBJ2-1; CDR3 length: 15; D gene: NA; CDR3 protein: CASSSPGGSVNEQFF; CDR3 DNA: TGTGCCAGCAGCAGCCCGGGGGGTTCGGTCAATGAGCAGTTCTTC